Below, one TCR beta chain is given with its context. Its antigen is undetermined. Clones were sequenced by immunoSEQ multiplex PCR, and TCRdb holds only the in-frame ones, with some missing. The table lists some 1.5 million clones, 98% of them singletons. These data are taken from a study of shared clonotypes between healthy human individuals. Study outcomes and limitations: Memory subsets had estimated richness that was generally smaller than that of naive subsets.

Donors were healthy HIV-negative adults without recently reported acute infections or vaccinations. Only Caucasian adults living in Nashville, Tennessee served as donors. Trimming took off 7 bases at V and 2 bases at J, with 12 bases between the two ends. CDR3 length: 13 residues. Germline-derived CDR1 and CDR2 are MNHNY and SVGAGI (reference sequence). The sequenced sample was naive CD4+ T cells sorted from blood. Specified subset: CD45RA+ positively selected. The V gene is TRBV6-6, the J gene TRBJ2-7; possible D gene TRBD2, 5 bases. The TCR originated in a man aged 30-40 years in good health. CDR3 amino acids: CASMRELTYEQYF. The CDR3 nucleotides read TGTGCCAGCATGAGGGAACTAACCTACGAGCAGTACTTC.